The T cell receptor (beta chain) under discussion was sequenced for a study of T cell repertoires in cytomegalovirus infection. Turning to the study itself: The study used recently identified HLA-C-restricted and well-studied HLA-B-restricted CMV epitopes. Evidence of both CMV infection and a matching HLA type came from public TCR beta signatures.

Each CDR3 protein is one row after TCRdb ran MiXCR on the reads. The sample lists fewer than 950,000 distinct CDR3 sequences, 32% occurring once. V shed 3 bases and J shed 1 base, with 7 bases lying between them. Germline V lookup: CDR1 SNHLY, CDR2 FYNNEI. This CDR3 region has 14 residues. Study-wide findings and caveats: Based on cumulative public TCR beta family frequency, carriers of CMV plus the relevant HLA were identified. It was HLA-C-restricted CMV-specific TCR beta clonotypes that dominated the response ex vivo.

In this sample, this clonotype turned up a few times. Its antigen is as yet unknown. This TCR was sampled from a human donor in good health (CMV status not recorded). Some clones in this sample may be carry-over from other donors' samples. The chain links TRBV2 to TRBJ2-1; tentatively, D is TRBD1 or TRBD2 (5 bases each). Specimen: cultured CD8+ T cells from PBMCs, collected from culture after CMV antigen stimulation. The CDR3 sequence is CASSDWGSYNEQFF. In nucleotides, the CDR3 is TGTGCCAGCAGTGACTGGGGGTCCTACAATGAGCAGTTCTTC.